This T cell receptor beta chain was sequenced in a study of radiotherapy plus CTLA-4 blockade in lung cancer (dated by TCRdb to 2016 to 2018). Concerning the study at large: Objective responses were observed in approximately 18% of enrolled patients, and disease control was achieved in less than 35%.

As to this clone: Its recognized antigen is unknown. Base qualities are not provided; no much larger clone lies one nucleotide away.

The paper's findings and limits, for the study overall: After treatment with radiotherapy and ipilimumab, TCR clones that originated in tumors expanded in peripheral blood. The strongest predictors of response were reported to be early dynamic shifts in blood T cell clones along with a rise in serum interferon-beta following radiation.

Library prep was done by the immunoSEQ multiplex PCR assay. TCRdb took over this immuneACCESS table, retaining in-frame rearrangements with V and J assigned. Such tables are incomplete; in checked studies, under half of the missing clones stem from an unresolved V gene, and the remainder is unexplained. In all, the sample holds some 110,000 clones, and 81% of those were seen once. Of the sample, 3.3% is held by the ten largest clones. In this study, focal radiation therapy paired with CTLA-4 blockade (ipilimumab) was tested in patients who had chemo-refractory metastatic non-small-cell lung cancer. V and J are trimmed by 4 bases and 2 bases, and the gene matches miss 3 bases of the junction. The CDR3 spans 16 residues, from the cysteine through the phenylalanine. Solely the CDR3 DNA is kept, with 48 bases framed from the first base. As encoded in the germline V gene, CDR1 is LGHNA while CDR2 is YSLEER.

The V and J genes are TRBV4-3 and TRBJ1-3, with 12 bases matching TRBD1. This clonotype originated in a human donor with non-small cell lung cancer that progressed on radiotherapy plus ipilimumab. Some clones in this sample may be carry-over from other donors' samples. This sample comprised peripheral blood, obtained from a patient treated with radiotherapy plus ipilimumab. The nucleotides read TGCGCCAGCAGCCCGGGACAGGGGGCGCCTGGAAACACCATATATTTT. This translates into CASSPGQGAPGNTIYF.